This entry lists 26 T cell receptor beta chains sequenced from one sample in a study of control samples from healthy donors and cancer patients. The data were produced by immunoSEQ multiplex PCR, yet TCRdb's version contains in-frame clones alone and is incomplete. This table holds over 70,000 clones, 85% to 90% found once. The sample was PBMCs. The receptors originated from a woman aged 45-65 years with colorectal cancer.

The chain carries TRBV9 and TRBJ1-2, with TRBD1 matching 7 bases. V was clipped by 4 bases and J by 4 bases; unmatched bases: 7. This CDR3 region has 14 residues. The germline gives CDR1 SGDLS, CDR2 YYNGEE. The CDR3 loop is CASSLDRVAYGYTF. DNA for the CDR3: TGTGCCAGCAGCTTAGACAGGGTTGCCTATGGCTACACCTTC.

This clone was seen a few times. V usage is TRBV6-1 and J usage is TRBJ2-5; 8 bases are a match to TRBD2. The CDR3 totals 15 residues. Germline CDR1 and CDR2: MNHNS and SASEGT. V dropped 3 bases and J dropped 1; count of bases not matched to a gene: 4. For the CDR3, the DNA is TGTGCCAGCAGTGAGAGCGGGAGATTCCAAGAGACCCAGTACTTC. This gives the protein CASSESGRFQETQYF.

The V and J genes are TRBV12-3 or TRBV12-4 and TRBJ1-2, with a possible D match to TRBD1 (5 bases). Trimming removed 8 bases from V and 1 base from J, with 11 bases in between. This CDR3 has 13 residues. The CDR3 reads CASHKGFNYGYTF. In DNA, the CDR3 is TGTGCCAGCCATAAGGGGTTTAACTATGGCTACACCTTC.

The CDR3 region is CASSPDVYGNYYEQYV. Here the CDR3 DNA reads TGTGCCAGCAGCCCGGACGTATACGGCAATTACTACGAGCAGTACGTC. The chain couples TRBV5-6 to TRBJ2-7; D gene uncertain. CDR3 length: 16 amino acids. The V gene's germline CDR1 is SGHDT and CDR2 YYEEEE. V lost 4 bases and J lost 3, with 20 bases in between.

A few counts support this clone. J is TRBJ2-1 and V is TRBV19; possibly TRBD2 for D (6 bases). The V and J ends lost 4 bases and 2 bases respectively, with 12 bases between them. This CDR3 contains 15 residues. CDR1 LNHDA and CDR2 SQIVND come from the germline V gene (reference sequence). The CDR3 DNA follows: TGTGCCAGTAGTAGAACGGGGGACGCCTACAATGAGCAGTTCTTC. Translating it yields CASSRTGDAYNEQFF.

J is TRBJ2-5 and V is TRBV2; D might be TRBD1 (6 bases). The CDR3 spans 14 residues. Germline loops: CDR1 SNHLY, CDR2 FYNNEI. Trimming took 3 bases from V and 7 from J, leaving 15 bases between them. The CDR3 sequence is CASSDFAGEGTQYF. The CDR3, as DNA: TGTGCCAGCAGTGATTTTGCAGGGGAAGGGACCCAGTACTTC.

V gene TRBV6-5 combines with J gene TRBJ1-1; possible D gene TRBD1, 6 bases. Trimming stripped 2 bases from V and 3 bases from J, with 16 bases between. The CDR3 is 16 residues long. CDR1 is MNHEY, CDR2 SVGAGI, per germline. The CDR3 loop reads CASSYVSGTFDTEAFF. CDR3 sequence (DNA): TGTGCCAGCAGTTACGTCTCAGGGACATTCGACACTGAAGCTTTCTTT.

The chain has TRBV4-3 and TRBJ2-6; D unclear. The germline CDR1 and CDR2 sequences are LGHNA and YSLEER. Trimming stripped 1 base from V and 2 bases from J, with 9 bases between. This CDR3 spans 16 amino acids. This chain's CDR3 is CASSQGLGTGANVLTF. The CDR3 region has the DNA TGCGCCAGCAGCCAAGGTCTCGGAACTGGGGCCAACGTCCTGACTTTC.

The chain uses TRBV2 and TRBJ2-2; TRBD1 agrees at 8 bases. CDR3 length: 15 amino acids. V lost 4 bases and J lost 2; bases outside the gene matches: 3. CDR1 SNHLY and CDR2 FYNNEI come from the germline V gene. The CDR3 protein is CASSAGGANTGELFF. In DNA, the CDR3 is TGTGCCAGCAGTGCAGGGGGCGCAAACACCGGGGAGCTGTTTTTT.

This clone was observed a handful of times. The rearrangement links TRBV29-1 to TRBJ1-1; D call uncertain. Trimming removed 2 bases at V and 0 bases at J, with 7 bases between. CDR3 length: 13 amino acids. Germline V gene lookup returns CDR1 SQVTM and CDR2 ANQGSEA. CDR3 sequence (DNA): TGCAGCGTTGAAATTACCCTGAACACTGAAGCTTTCTTT. Translated, it gives CSVEITLNTEAFF.

This CDR3 reads CASSNSGGARNEQFF. The CDR3 DNA reads as TGTGCCAGTAGCAATAGCGGGGGGGCCAGGAATGAGCAGTTCTTC. V gene TRBV19 combines with J gene TRBJ2-1; 11 bases agree with TRBD2. This CDR3 has 15 residues. The germline V gene encodes CDR1 LNHDA and CDR2 SQIVND (reference sequence). The J segment lost 7 bases and the V segment lost 6 bases, leaving 8 bases of the junction unmatched.

The chain links TRBV9 to TRBJ2-2, with D maybe TRBD2 (6 bases). Trimming took off 6 bases at V and 6 bases at J, with 24 bases between the two ends. Germline V gene data show CDR1 as SGDLS and CDR2 as YYNGEE. The CDR3 loop spans 17 amino acids. The CDR3 protein is CASTPFAGYVNPGELFF. The DNA of the CDR3 is TGTGCCAGCACCCCTTTTGCGGGGTACGTTAACCCCGGGGAGCTGTTTTTT.

V usage is TRBV2 and J usage is TRBJ1-2; possibly TRBD1 for D (6 bases). The CDR3 is 12 amino acids. The ends were cut back, 6 bases at V and 5 bases at J, with 10 bases in the middle. Germline-derived CDR1 and CDR2 are SNHLY and FYNNEI. The CDR3 region is CASSPGDYGYTF. CDR3 sequence (DNA): TGTGCCAGCAGCCCAGGGGATTATGGCTACACCTTC.

The rearrangement uses TRBV3-1 (or the pseudogene TRBV3-2) and TRBJ2-6; D tentatively fits TRBD1 or TRBD2 (6 bases each). The V end lost 4 bases, the J end lost 0 bases, and 16 bases lay between the germline ends. This CDR3 has 18 residues. The germline V gene encodes CDR1 LGHDT and CDR2 YNNKEL (reference sequence). The CDR3 sequence: CASSPGGHLISGANVLTF. The DNA for the CDR3 is TGTGCCAGCAGCCCCGGGGGACACCTAATCTCTGGGGCCAACGTCCTGACTTTC.

The chain links TRBV5-1 to TRBJ2-5, with 12 bases identical to TRBD2. Germline lookup yields CDR1 SGHRS and CDR2 YFSETQ. This CDR3 spans 18 amino acids. The V segment lost 0 bases and the J segment 1 base; nucleotides outside the gene matches: 7. The CDR3: CASSLGATSGGRQETQYF. The CDR3 DNA is TGCGCCAGCAGCTTGGGGGCTACTAGCGGGGGGCGCCAAGAGACCCAGTACTTC.

The rearrangement uses TRBV30 and TRBJ1-2, with no clear D. The CDR3 length is 11 residues. Looked up from germline, CDR1 is GTSNPN and CDR2 is SVGIG (reference sequence). V dropped 0 bases and J dropped 9 bases, with 8 bases sitting between them. DNA for the CDR3: TGTGCCTGGAGTGTACGGCAGCGCTACACCTTC. Its translation: CAWSVRQRYTF. The variable domain in full, with the rest retrieved from reference TRBV30 and TRBJ1-2, is SQTIHQWPATLVQPVGSPLSLECTVEGTSNPNLYWYRQAAGRGLQLLFYSVGIGQISSEVPQNLSASRPQDRQFILSSKKLLLSDSGFYLCAWSVRQRYTFGSGTRLTVV.

This clone was detected once. The rearrangement joins TRBV27 to TRBJ2-2, with TRBD1 matching over 10 bases. Trimming cost V 7 bases and J 5 bases; bases outside gene matches: 4. This CDR3 has 14 amino acids. CDR1 and CDR2 (germline): MNHEY, SMNVEV (reference sequence). The CDR3 coding sequence is TGTGCCAGCATGAGGGACAGGGGAACCGGGGAGCTGTTTTTT. Protein: CASMRDRGTGELFF.

This chain links TRBV19 with TRBJ2-1; D gene uncertain. V lost 3 bases to trimming and J lost 3 bases, with 9 bases between them. CDR1 LNHDA and CDR2 SQIVND come from the germline V gene (reference sequence). There are 14 residues in the CDR3. The CDR3 nucleotides are TGTGCCAGTAGTATTGTCGACAACTACAATGAGCAGTTCTTC. It specifies CASSIVDNYNEQFF.

V gene TRBV3-1 (or the pseudogene TRBV3-2) combines with J gene TRBJ2-7; TRBD2 is a possible D gene (6 bases). Germline CDR1 is LGHDT and CDR2 is YNNKEL (reference sequence). Trimming cost V 1 base and J 7 bases, with 20 bases left between them. The CDR3 is 16 residues long. In nucleotides, the CDR3 is TGTGCCAGCAGCCAAGGAGTACGGACGCCGGAGGGTGAGCAGTACGTC. This encodes CASSQGVRTPEGEQYV.

The chain recombines TRBV7-2 with TRBJ1-1; unclear D gene. The V gene's germline CDR1 is SGHTA and CDR2 FQGNSA. CDR3 length: 14 amino acids. The V end lost 5 bases, the J end lost 3 bases, and 13 bases lay between the germline ends. The DNA for the CDR3 is TGTGCCAGCAGCACCCCTCTTCGAGACACTGAAGCTTTCTTT. It yields the protein CASSTPLRDTEAFF.

This chain uses TRBV28 with TRBJ2-7; the match to TRBD2 covers 9 bases. This CDR3 has 14 amino acids. Germline CDR1 MDHEN, CDR2 SYDVKM. J was trimmed by 2 bases and V by 3 bases; bases with no gene match: 2. CDR3 in DNA: TGTGCCAGCAGTTTGGCTAGCGGGGCCTACGAGCAGTACGTC. It translates to CASSLASGAYEQYV.

The chain uses TRBV5-5 and TRBJ1-2; TRBD1 aligns across 8 bases. The CDR3 has 13 residues. Germline assignment: CDR1 SGHKS and CDR2 YYEKEE (reference sequence). V dropped 4 bases and J dropped 2; count of bases not matched to a gene: 1. In DNA, the CDR3 is TGTGCCAGCAGCCGACAGGGGAACTATGGCTACACCTTC. Residues: CASSRQGNYGYTF. The whole variable domain, filled in from reference TRBV5-5 and TRBJ1-2, reads DAGVTQSPTHLIKTRGQQVTLRCSPISGHKSVSWYQQVLGQGPQFIFQYYEKEERGRGNFPDRFSARQFPNYSSELNVNALLLGDSALYLCASSRQGNYGYTFGSGTRLTVV.

The genes are TRBV23-1 and TRBJ2-5; D may correspond to TRBD1 or TRBD2 (5 bases each). TRBV23-1 is an open reading frame whose function is uncertain. V shed 5 bases and J shed 5 bases, with 9 bases lying between them. The CDR3 is made up of 12 amino acids. For the CDR3, the DNA is TGCGCCAGCAGTTGGGGACGGGAGACCCAGTACTTC. Translating it yields CASSWGRETQYF.

CDR3 amino acids: CASSLPDRSYGYTF. CDR3 coding DNA: TGTGCCAGCAGCTTGCCGGACAGGTCCTATGGCTACACCTTC. The chain couples TRBV5-8 to TRBJ1-2, with TRBD1 matching over 7 bases. In germline, CDR1 is SGHTS, CDR2 YDEGEE. This CDR3 region has 14 residues. V trimming: 1 base; J trimming: 4 bases; junction bases outside the gene matches: 4.

The chain has TRBV6-4 and TRBJ2-1; a weak D match, TRBD1 (5 bases). V lost 3 bases, J lost 4 bases, and 7 bases lay in between. There are 13 residues in the CDR3. The V gene's germline CDR1 is MRHNA and CDR2 SNTAGT. The CDR3 coding sequence is TGTGCCAGCAGTGATGGGGCTTACAATGAGCAGTTCTTC. Amino acids: CASSDGAYNEQFF.

Comments on this clone: Other DNA sequences within the sample encode an identical CDR3. The chain carries TRBV19 and TRBJ2-2; no clear D. V was clipped by 5 bases and J by 4 bases, with 5 bases between them. The CDR3 is made up of 12 amino acids. CDR1 LNHDA and CDR2 SQIVND come from the germline V gene (reference sequence). This CDR3 reads CASSPGTGELFF. The CDR3 nucleotides read TGTGCCAGTAGTCCAGGCACCGGGGAGCTGTTTTTT.